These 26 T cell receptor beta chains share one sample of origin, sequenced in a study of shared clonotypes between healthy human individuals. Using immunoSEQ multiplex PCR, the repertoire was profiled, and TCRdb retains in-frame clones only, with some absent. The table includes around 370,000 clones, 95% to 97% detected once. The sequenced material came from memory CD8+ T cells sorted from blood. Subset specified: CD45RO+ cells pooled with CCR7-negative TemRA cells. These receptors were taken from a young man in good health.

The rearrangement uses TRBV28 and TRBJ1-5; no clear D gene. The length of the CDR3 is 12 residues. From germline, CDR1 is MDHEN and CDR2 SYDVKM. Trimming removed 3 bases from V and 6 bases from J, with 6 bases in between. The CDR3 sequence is CASSFAGQPQHF. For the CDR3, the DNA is TGTGCCAGCAGTTTTGCTGGTCAGCCCCAGCATTTT. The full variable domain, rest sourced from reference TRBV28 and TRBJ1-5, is DVKVTQSSRYLVKRTGEKVFLECVQDMDHENMFWYRQDPGLGLRLIYFSYDVKMKEKGDIPEGYSVSREKKERFSLILESASTNQTSMYLCASSFAGQPQHFGDGTRLSIL.

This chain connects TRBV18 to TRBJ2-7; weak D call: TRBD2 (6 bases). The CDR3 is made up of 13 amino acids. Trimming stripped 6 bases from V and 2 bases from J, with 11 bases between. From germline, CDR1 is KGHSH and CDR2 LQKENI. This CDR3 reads CASSLGSAYEQYF. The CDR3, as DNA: TGTGCCAGCTCCCTCGGGAGTGCCTACGAGCAGTACTTC.

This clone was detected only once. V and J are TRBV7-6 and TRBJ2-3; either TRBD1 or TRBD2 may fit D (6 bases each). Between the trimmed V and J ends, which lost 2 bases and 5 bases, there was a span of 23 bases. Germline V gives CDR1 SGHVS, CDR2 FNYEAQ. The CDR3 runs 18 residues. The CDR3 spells CASSLYGFGGGTIDTQYF. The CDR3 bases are TGTGCCAGCAGCTTATATGGATTCGGTGGCGGGACAATAGATACGCAGTATTTT.

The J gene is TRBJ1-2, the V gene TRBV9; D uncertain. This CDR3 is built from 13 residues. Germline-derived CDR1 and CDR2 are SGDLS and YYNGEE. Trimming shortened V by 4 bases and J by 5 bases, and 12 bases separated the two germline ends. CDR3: CASSIKDGYGYTF. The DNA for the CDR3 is TGTGCCAGCAGCATTAAGGACGGTTATGGCTACACCTTC. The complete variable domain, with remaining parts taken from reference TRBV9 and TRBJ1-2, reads DSGVTQTPKHLITATGQRVTLRCSPRSGDLSVYWYQQSLDQGLQFLIQYYNGEERAKGNILERFSAQQFPDLHSELNLSSLELGDSALYFCASSIKDGYGYTFGSGTRLTVV.

Here the CDR3 DNA reads TGTGCCAGCAGCTTAGCGGGGTTCGACGAGCAGTACTTC. Its translation: CASSLAGFDEQYF. The V and J genes are TRBV7-2 and TRBJ2-7; D unclear. Germline lookup yields CDR1 SGHTA and CDR2 FQGNSA. V shed 0 bases and J shed 5 bases, with 8 bases lying between them. This CDR3 contains 13 residues. Filled out from reference TRBV7-2 and TRBJ2-7, the complete variable domain reads GAGVSQSPSNKVTEKGKDVELRCDPISGHTALYWYRQSLGQGLEFLIYFQGNSAPDKSGLPSDRFSAERTGGSVSTLTIQRTQQEDSAVYLCASSLAGFDEQYFGPGTRLTVT.

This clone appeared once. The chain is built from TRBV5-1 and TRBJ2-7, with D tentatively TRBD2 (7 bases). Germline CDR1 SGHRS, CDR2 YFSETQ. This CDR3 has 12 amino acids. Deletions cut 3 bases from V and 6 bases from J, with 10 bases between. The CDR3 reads CASSSGGREQYF. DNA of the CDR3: TGCGCCAGCAGCTCCGGGGGGCGCGAGCAGTACTTC.

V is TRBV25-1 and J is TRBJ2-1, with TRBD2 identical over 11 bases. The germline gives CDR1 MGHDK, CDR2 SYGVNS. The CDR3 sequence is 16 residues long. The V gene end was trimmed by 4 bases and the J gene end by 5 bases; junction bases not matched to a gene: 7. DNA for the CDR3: TGTGCCAGCAGTGGACAACTAGCGGGAGTCAACAATGAGCAGTTCTTC. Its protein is CASSGQLAGVNNEQFF.

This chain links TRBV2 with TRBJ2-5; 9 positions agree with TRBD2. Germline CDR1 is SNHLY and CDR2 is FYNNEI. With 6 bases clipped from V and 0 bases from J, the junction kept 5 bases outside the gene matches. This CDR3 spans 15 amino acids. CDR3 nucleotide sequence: TGTGCCAGCAGGACTAGCGGCGGATACCAAGAGACCCAGTACTTC. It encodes CASRTSGGYQETQYF.

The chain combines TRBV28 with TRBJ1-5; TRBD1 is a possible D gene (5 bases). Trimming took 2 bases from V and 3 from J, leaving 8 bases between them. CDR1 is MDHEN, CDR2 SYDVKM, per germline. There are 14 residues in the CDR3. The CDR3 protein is CASSLGGDNQPQHF. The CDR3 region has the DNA TGTGCCAGCAGTTTAGGGGGGGACAATCAGCCCCAGCATTTT.

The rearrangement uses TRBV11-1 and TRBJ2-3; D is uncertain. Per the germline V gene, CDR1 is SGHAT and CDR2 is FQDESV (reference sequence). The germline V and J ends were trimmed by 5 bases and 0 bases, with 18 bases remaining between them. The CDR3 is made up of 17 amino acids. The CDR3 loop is CASSAGLFGASTDTQYF. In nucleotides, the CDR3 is TGTGCCAGCAGCGCCGGGCTTTTTGGAGCTAGCACAGATACGCAGTATTTT.

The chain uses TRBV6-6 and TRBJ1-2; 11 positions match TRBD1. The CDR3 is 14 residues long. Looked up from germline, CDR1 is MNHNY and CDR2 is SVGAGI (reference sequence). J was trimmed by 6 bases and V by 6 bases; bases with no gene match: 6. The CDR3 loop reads CASSHSGQGDGYTF. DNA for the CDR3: TGTGCCAGCAGCCACTCGGGACAGGGGGATGGCTACACCTTC.

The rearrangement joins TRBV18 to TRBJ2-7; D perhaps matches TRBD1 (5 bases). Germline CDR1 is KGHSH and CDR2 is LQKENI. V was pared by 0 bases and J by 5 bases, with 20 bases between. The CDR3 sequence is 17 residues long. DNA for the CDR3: TGTGCCAGCTCACCACCGCGGTCCAGGGTAATCAGCCACGAGCAGTACTTC. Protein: CASSPPRSRVISHEQYF.

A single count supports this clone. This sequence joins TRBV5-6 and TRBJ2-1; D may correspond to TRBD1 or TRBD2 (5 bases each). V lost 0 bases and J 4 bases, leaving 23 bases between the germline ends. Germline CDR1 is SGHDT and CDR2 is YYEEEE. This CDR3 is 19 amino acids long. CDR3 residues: CASSLVWGPGTYFYNEQFF. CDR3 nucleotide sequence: TGTGCCAGCAGCTTGGTTTGGGGCCCAGGGACCTACTTTTACAATGAGCAGTTCTTC.

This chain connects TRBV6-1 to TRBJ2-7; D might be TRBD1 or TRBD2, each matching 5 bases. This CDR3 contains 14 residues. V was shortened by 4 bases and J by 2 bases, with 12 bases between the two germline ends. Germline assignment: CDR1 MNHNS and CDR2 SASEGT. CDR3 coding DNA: TGTGCCAGCAGTGCAGAGGGGCGGACCTACGAGCAGTACTTC. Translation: CASSAEGRTYEQYF.

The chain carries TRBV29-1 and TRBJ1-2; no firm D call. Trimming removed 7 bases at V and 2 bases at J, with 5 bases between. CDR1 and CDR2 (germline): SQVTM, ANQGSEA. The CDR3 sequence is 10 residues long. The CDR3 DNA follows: TGCAGCGGTGGAAACTATGGCTACACCTTC. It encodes CSGGNYGYTF.

CDR3 DNA sequence: TGTGCCAGCAGCTCTAAGGCGCAGATCTATGGCTACACCTTC. Its protein is CASSSKAQIYGYTF. V usage is TRBV7-9 and J usage is TRBJ1-2; no reliable D call. There are 14 residues in the CDR3. V was trimmed by 4 bases and J by 4 bases, leaving 13 bases between them. CDR1 is SEHNR and CDR2 is FQNEAQ in the germline V gene (reference sequence).

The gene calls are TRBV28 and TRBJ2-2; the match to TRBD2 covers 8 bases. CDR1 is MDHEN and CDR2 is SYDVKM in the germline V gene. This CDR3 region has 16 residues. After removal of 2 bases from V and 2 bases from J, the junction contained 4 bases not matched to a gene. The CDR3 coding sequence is TGTGCCAGCAGTTTAGCGGGAGGATCAAACACCGGGGAGCTGTTTTTT. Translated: CASSLAGGSNTGELFF.

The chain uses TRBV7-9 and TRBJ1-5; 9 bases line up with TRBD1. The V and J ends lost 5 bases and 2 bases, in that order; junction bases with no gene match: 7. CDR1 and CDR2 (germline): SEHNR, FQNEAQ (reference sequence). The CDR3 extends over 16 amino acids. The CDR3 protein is CASSPTGGKGNQPQHF. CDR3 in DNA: TGTGCCAGCAGCCCGACAGGGGGTAAGGGCAATCAGCCCCAGCATTTT.

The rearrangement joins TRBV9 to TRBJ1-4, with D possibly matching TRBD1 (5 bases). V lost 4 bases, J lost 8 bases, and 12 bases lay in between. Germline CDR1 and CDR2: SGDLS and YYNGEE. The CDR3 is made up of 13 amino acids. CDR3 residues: CASSSEGREKLFF. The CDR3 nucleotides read TGTGCCAGCAGCTCAGAGGGGCGAGAAAAACTGTTTTTT.

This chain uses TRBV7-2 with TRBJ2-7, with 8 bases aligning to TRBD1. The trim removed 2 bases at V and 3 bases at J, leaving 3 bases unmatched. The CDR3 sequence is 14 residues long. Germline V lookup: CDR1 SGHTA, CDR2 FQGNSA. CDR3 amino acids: CASSLSGQGYEQYF. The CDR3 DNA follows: TGTGCCAGCAGCTTATCCGGACAGGGCTACGAGCAGTACTTC. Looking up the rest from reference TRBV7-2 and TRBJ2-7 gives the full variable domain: GAGVSQSPSNKVTEKGKDVELRCDPISGHTALYWYRQSLGQGLEFLIYFQGNSAPDKSGLPSDRFSAERTGGSVSTLTIQRTQQEDSAVYLCASSLSGQGYEQYFGPGTRLTVT.

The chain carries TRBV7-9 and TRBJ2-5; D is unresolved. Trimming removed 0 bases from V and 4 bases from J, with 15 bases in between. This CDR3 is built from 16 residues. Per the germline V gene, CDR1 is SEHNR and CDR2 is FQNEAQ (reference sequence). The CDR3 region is CASSLAQVWVRETQYF. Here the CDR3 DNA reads TGTGCCAGCAGCTTAGCGCAGGTTTGGGTGAGAGAGACCCAGTACTTC.

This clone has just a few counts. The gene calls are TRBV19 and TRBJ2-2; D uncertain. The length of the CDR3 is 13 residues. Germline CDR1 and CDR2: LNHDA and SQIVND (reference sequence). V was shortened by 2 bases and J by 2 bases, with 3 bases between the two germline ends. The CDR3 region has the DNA TGTGCCAGTAGTATACAAAACACCGGGGAGCTGTTTTTT. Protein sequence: CASSIQNTGELFF.

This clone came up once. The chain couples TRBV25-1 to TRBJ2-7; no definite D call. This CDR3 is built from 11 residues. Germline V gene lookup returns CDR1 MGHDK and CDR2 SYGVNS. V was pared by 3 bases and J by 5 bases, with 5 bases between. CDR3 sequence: CASSEENEQYF. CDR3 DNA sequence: TGTGCCAGCAGTGAGGAAAACGAGCAGTACTTC.

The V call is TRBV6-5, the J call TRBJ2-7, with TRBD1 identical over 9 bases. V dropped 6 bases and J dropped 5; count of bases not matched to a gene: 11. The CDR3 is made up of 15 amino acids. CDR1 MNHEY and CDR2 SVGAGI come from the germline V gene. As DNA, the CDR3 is TGTGCCAGCAGAAACCTCGGGACAGGGTCCCACGAGCAGTACTTC. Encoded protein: CASRNLGTGSHEQYF.

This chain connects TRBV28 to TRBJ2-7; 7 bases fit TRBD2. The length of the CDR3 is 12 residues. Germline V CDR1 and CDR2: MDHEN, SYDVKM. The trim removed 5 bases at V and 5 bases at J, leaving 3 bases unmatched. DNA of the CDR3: TGTGCCAGCAGTCGACTAGCCCACGAGCAGTACTTC. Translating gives CASSRLAHEQYF.

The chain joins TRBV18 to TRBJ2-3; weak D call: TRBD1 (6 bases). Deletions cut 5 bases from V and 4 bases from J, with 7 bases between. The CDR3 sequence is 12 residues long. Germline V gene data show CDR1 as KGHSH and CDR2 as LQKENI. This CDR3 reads CASSNRADTQYF. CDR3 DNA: TGTGCCAGCTCAAACAGGGCAGATACGCAGTATTTT.